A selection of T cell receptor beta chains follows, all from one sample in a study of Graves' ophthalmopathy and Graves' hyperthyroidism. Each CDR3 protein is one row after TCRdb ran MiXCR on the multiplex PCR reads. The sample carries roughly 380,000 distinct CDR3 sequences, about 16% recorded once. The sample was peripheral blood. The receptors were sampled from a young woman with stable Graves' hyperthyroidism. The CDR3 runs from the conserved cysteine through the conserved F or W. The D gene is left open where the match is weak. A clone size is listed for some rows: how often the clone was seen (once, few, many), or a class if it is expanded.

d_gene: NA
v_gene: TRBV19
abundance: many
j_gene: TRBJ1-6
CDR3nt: TGTGCCAGTAGTATAGATACCCAGTCCTCACCCCTCCACTTT
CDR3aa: CASSIDTQSSPLHF

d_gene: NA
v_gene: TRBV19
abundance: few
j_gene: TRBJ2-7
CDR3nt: TGTGCCAGTAACCGGGGGGCCGGGTACGAGCAGTACTTC
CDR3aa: CASNRGAGYEQYF

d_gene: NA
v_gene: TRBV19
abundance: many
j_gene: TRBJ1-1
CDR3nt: TGTGCCAGTAAAAAGACAGCAGGAGTCACTGAAGCTTTCTTT
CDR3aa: CASKKTAGVTEAFF

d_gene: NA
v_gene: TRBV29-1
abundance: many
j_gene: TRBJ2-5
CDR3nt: TGCAGCGTTGAAGTAGGCTATCGGGAGACCCAGTACTTC
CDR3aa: CSVEVGYRETQYF

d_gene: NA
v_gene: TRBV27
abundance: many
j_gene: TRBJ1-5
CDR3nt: TGTGCCAGCAGTTTAAACCCCTTAGGTAATCAGCCCCAGCATTTT
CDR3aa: CASSLNPLGNQPQHF

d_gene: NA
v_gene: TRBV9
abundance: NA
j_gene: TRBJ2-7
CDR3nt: TGTGCCAGCAGCGTAGTAGGGGACTCGTACGAGCAGTACTTC
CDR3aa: CASSVVGDSYEQYF

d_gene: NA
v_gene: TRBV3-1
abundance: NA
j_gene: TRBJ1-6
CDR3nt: TGTGCCAGCAGCCAAGGTTGGAACAATTCACCCCTCCACTTT
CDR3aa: CASSQGWNNSPLHF

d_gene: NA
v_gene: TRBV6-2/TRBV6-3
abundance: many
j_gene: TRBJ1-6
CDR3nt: TGTGCCAGCAGTGGGATCCATAATTCACCCCTCCACTTT
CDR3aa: CASSGIHNSPLHF

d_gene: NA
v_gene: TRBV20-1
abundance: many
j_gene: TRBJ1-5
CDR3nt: TGCAGTGGTGCGACAGATAGCAATCAGCCCCAGCATTTT
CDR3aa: CSGATDSNQPQHF

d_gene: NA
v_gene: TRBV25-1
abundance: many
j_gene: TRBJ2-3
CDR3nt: TGTGCCAGCAGTAGTGCGACAGTAACAGATACGCAGTATTTT
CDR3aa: CASSSATVTDTQYF

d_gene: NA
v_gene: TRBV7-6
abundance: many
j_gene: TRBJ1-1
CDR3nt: TGTGCCAGCAGCCCGCCCACGGGGATGAACACTGAAGCTTTCTTT
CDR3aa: CASSPPTGMNTEAFF

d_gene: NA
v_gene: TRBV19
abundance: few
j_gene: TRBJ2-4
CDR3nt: TGTGCCAGTAGCCCCGAGGGGGTCCGAAACATTCAGTACTTC
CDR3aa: CASSPEGVRNIQYF

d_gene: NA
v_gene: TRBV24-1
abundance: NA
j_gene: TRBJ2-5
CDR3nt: TGTGCCACCGGAGCACTAGCAGACCAAGAGACCCAGTACTTC
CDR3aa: CATGALADQETQYF

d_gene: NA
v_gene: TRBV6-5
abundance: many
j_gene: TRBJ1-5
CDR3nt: TGTGCCAGCAGTTACGGAAGGGGGGAACAGCCCCAGCATTTT
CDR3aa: CASSYGRGEQPQHF